The T cell receptor (beta chain) described here comes from a study of cytomegalovirus exposure and HLA in healthy donors (dated by TCRdb to about 2017). Concerning the study at large: An earlier analysis of fewer than 750 of the donors reported approximately 260 Gb of sequence data and 117 million unique TCR beta sequences obtained from about 179 million T cells. Of the 300 to 500 genotyped donors, over 80% were placed in the genetic ancestry cluster associated with self-reported Caucasian donors. About five DR-DQ haplotypes were handled as single units for association and clustering, since linkage in the cohort was strong. To study patterns of TCR occurrence, a later analysis re-analyzed previously published TCR beta repertoires from around 660 donors and added high-resolution HLA genotyping. The study aimed to test whether signatures of past pathogen exposure could be identified by cataloging public T cell receptors. The study used immunosequencing to profile the T cell repertoires of under 700 subjects and linked those repertoires to cytomegalovirus serostatus. HLA typing included class I and class II loci at four-digit resolution. The number of donors typed differed by locus, with roughly 620-640 for A, B, C, DRB1 and DQB1, over 500 for DQA1, 600 to 610 for DPA1, and approximately 470 for DPB1. Donor age, sex, ethnicity and CMV serostatus were compiled together with the repertoire data. A later genetic analysis used genome-wide SNP genotypes for about 65% of the 666 donors, treating that subset as a discovery cohort. In an earlier analysis of a few hundred of the donors, high-throughput TCR beta sequencing was used to judge whether each TCR beta V gene segment behaved as functional or pseudogenic. On average, around 200,000 unique TCR beta nucleotide sequences were sequenced per donor among about 400 genotyped donors of the cohort, with about 19% of those sequences being non-productive. To predict cytomegalovirus infection status, the study brought together high-throughput TCR immunosequencing, statistical association of individual TCRs with disease status, and machine learning. Rather than drawing on any new phenotypic data, the later analysis identified candidate immune exposures from TCR beta sequences and the way those sequences occurred across donors. Every repertoire in the discovery cohort had been generated on one and the same sequencing platform. Roughly 300 gigabases of sequencing data and approximately 84 million unique TCR sequences were included in an early release covering around 650 HLA-typed donors. Along with the 666-subject first cohort, a separate validation cohort of more than 90 different subjects was used. Overall results and qualifications from the work: In a later genetic analysis, a missense DCLRE1C variant was associated with V-gene and J-gene trimming of TCR beta chains, and the association was replicated in an independent cohort. Roughly uniform sequencing depth across donors was assumed in presence/absence analyses, although this assumption may not hold. The 87-base-pair reads could not distinguish some IMGT-functional V segments, including TRBV6-2 and TRBV6-3, so those segments were excluded. In vitro tests confirmed that three of the cytomegalovirus-associated TCR beta chains recognize cytomegalovirus antigens. In the study, about 150 TCR beta chains were listed as associated with cytomegalovirus. A cluster of highly shared sequence variants was judged likely to be a technical artifact of the sequencing pipeline. Because some donors lacked HLA typing at each locus, the association tests relied only on the typed subset. A later analysis found that TCR association rates varied across HLA loci, with DRB1 alleles showing the most associated TCRs and HLA-C alleles the fewest. Most CMV-associated TCR beta chains appeared to be HLA-restricted in a later analysis, and the HLA associations seemed to be driven largely by CMV exposure. In a later genetic analysis, fewer N-insertions in productive TCRs were reported among donors in an Asian-associated ancestry cluster than the roughly 670-donor mean. Only TCR beta chains were sequenced in this cohort, and the absence of alpha or paired-chain data limited detectable features. Across donors, most TCR sequences were observed very rarely, whereas some public TCRs were present in many individuals. When HLA alleles, especially DR and DQ, strongly co-occurred, attributing TCR associations to individual alleles was difficult. In a later analysis, several top co-occurrence clusters were reported to appear linked to parvovirus B19, influenza, CMV and Epstein-Barr virus. Because counts were too low, more than 15 rarely observed V segments, including chromosome 9 orphons, were left out of the earlier analysis of some 640 of the donors. Linkage disequilibrium might explain the correlated functional status among segregating V segments, but an unknown experimental factor could not be ruled out. In a later analysis, HLA-associated TCR beta chains showed more clonal expansion and lower generation probabilities than non-associated chains that were equally common. CMV serostatus was the only immune exposure information available for the cohort. A further reported finding was that TCR beta sequences accurately predicted the HLA-A and HLA-B alleles for most subjects in the first cohort. It was suggested by the authors that the approach could potentially be generalized to other disease states and immunological phenotypes. In an earlier analysis of about 600 of the donors, most TCR beta V segments appeared in productive rearrangements about 90% or about 30% of the time, broadly matching IMGT annotations. The classifier was reported to diagnose cytomegalovirus status with high specificity and sensitivity in both the original and validation cohorts. Specific HLA alleles were associated with over 15,000 TCR beta sequences at a false discovery rate of 0.05 in a later analysis.

The cohort comprised around 690 healthy bone marrow donors. All cohort members were sampled while nominally healthy, although unrecorded immune exposures were likely present. The donor was CMV seronegative and was included in the group of 352 seronegative cohort members. A peripheral blood sample was provided by each donor, and peripheral blood mononuclear cells were used for TCR beta sequencing. Genomic DNA was extracted from the blood cell samples with the Qiagen DNeasy Blood Extraction Kit. Libraries were made using the immunoSEQ multiplex PCR assay. For the multiplex PCR, a mixture combining 60 forward primers for TCR Vbeta segments and 13 reverse primers for TCR Jbeta segments was used. Amplification of the CDR3 region of rearranged TCR beta genes was performed with a multiplex PCR assay on genomic DNA. The Illumina HiSeq System was used to sequence the amplified TCR beta libraries as 87-base-pair reads. The original pipeline was this. Across the 700 or so repertoires, a later analysis counted tens of millions of unique TCR beta chains, about 10 million of which were shared by at least two donors. To remove PCR and sequencing errors, raw reads were error-corrected and collapsed into unique sequences using a nearest-neighbor algorithm that merged closely related sequences. V, D and J gene segments were assigned by aligning CDR3 sequences to IMGT reference sequences. For a sequence to be retained, at least a six-nucleotide match to both a V gene segment and a J gene segment was required. A rearrangement was called productive if the CDR3 had no stop codons and remained in frame with V and J, and every other rearrangement was called non-productive. CDR3 was defined by IMGT convention, running from the second conserved V-encoded cysteine to the conserved J-encoded phenylalanine. The earlier analysis of about 590 of the donors excluded sequences that lacked an unambiguous match to a single V gene segment. An earlier analysis of fewer than 750 of the donors called V segments functional above 56.7% productive rearrangements and segregating when the between-donor standard deviation exceeded 5%. A statistical classification framework was built to diagnose cytomegalovirus status from the catalog of TCR beta chain sequences. A later analysis assigned V and J genes by comparing TCR nucleotide sequences with IMGT/GENE-DB human TR gene sequences. The TCRdist pipeline was used in a later analysis to assign CDR3 sequences and most-parsimonious VDJ recombination scenarios. In a later analysis, every TCR beta chain was defined by the combination of its CDR3 amino acid sequence and its V-gene family, and reads without a unique V-gene family were dropped. As a way to deal with suspected cross-contamination and a sequencing artifact, a later analysis dropped 500 to 700 nucleotide sequences that were highly shared and had low generation probability. A later analysis calculated a clonal expansion index for each public chain from normalized within-repertoire ranks of inferred template counts. A later analysis computed generation probabilities with a VDJ recombination model fitted to out-of-frame rearrangements, and checked the results against IGoR. Hypergeometric tests were used in a later analysis to score TCR-TCR, TCR-HLA and TCR-CMV co-occurrence, with a repertoire-size bias correction applied to the TCR pairs. In a later analysis, false discovery rates were estimated by permuting HLA or CMV assignments 20 times. In a later analysis, co-occurring TCRs were grouped with DBSCAN, and TCRdist sequence similarity was added when clustering was performed within HLA-allele-positive subsets. Co-occurrence clustering excluded repertoires with fewer than 30,000 or more than 120,000 public chains, plus five with anomalous nucleotide sharing. Here the immuneACCESS table is served through TCRdb, limited to in-frame sequences with V and J called. Missing clones are a known gap in these copies; in checked studies unresolved V genes cover under half, and the rest lacks a known reason. That table furnishes V, J and clone size, whereas the DNA furnished D and trimming. Here the sample has more than 150,000 clones; 75% to 90% occur a single time. The ten largest clones take up roughly 1.6% of the sample.

This clone has only a few counts. No cognate antigen has been identified for it. No per-base quality is available; no much larger clone lies one base away. V and J are truncated by 5 bases and 5 bases respectively, leaving an intervening sequence of 22 bases. In the germline V gene (reference sequence), CDR1 corresponds to SEHNR and CDR2 to FQNEAQ. From the cysteine up to the phenylalanine, the CDR3 has a length of 17 residues. The entry retains the CDR3 DNA only, 51 bases that are in frame from base 1. This TCR was sampled from a man aged 50-60 years in good health and CMV-seronegative. Sequencing was carried out using PBMCs. The chain is assembled from TRBV7-9 and TRBJ2-1; TRBD2 is possibly the D segment (5 matching bases). The nucleotide sequence reads as follows: TGTGCCAGCAGCCCCGGTTTAATGTCTAGCAAACACAATGAGCAGTTCTTC. This sequence encodes CASSPGLMSSKHNEQFF.